The T cell receptor beta chain under discussion was sequenced for a study of T cells in narcolepsy. Turning to the study itself: Patients with NT1 or NT2 and healthy control donors were enrolled.

Turning to this clone: The antigen remains unidentified.

Germline CDR1 SGHRS, CDR2 YFSETQ. The CDR3 is made up of 14 amino acids. TCRdb's table, derived via immunoSEQ multiplex PCR, lists solely in-frame clones and lacks some. The data contain approximately 26,000 clones, about four fifths of them seen just once; the ten biggest clones take up less than 1.3%. The study, taken as a whole, reports: Some memory CD4+ repertoires had no autoreactive clone sequences. Same-patient CSF and blood CD4+ T cell clonotypes included HCRT-specific and TRIB2-specific autoreactive ones.

The specimen sequenced was memory (CD45RA-) CD4+ T cells from blood. This clonotype was sampled from a human donor in good health. The genes are TRBV5-1 and TRBJ2-5, with D perhaps TRBD1 or TRBD2 (5 bases each). The DNA end is more similar to TRBJ2-7, so the J call may be wrong. The CDR3 protein is CASRDPAGSYEQYF. As DNA, the CDR3 is TGCGCCAGCAGGGACCCGGCAGGGAGCTACGAGCAGTACTTC.